This T cell receptor beta chain was sequenced for a study of identical twins' blood T cells. Study results and limitations: Each donor's most abundant TCRbeta clonotypes shared more CDR3 sequences with her twin than unrelated donors.

This clonotype was seen more than once but under ten times. No antigen is known for it. The germline gene is not matched at one end of the junction; a read error may be the cause. Donors were six healthy women in three monozygous twin pairs. A previously described protocol, modified, built RNA-based TCR cDNA libraries. TCRdb re-called the 5' RACE reads through MiXCR, storing one row per CDR3 protein. The table includes 350,000 to 400,000 distinct CDR3 sequences, about 28% detected once. This CDR3 contains 15 residues. Looked up from germline, CDR1 is LGHNA and CDR2 is YNFKEQ. The rearrangement links TRBV4-2 to TRBJ2-2; 7 nucleotides match TRBD1. The source material was PBMCs. This receptor was obtained from a woman between 18 and 49 years old in good health. As DNA, the CDR3 is TGTGCCGGCAGAATGGGACAGACGAACACCGGGGAGCTGTTTTTT. Protein product: CAGRMGQTNTGELFF.